This entry lists 30 T cell receptor beta chains sequenced from one sample in a study of beta chain features in type 1 diabetes. Study outcomes and limitations: Shortening of TCRB CDR3s, moderate but significant, appeared in all four CD4+ subsets of Type 1 diabetes patients.

Sequencing targeted expressed TCRB transcripts, as all isolated RNA had been reverse transcribed. Using immunoSEQ multiplex PCR, the repertoire was profiled, and TCRdb retains in-frame clones only, with some absent. The sample lists a few hundred thousand clones, 9.6% seen once, with approximately 0.6% in the top ten. These TCRs' antigens remain unknown. Sequencing used central memory CD4+ T cells from blood. These receptors were collected from a man aged 25-45 years with type 1 diabetes.

V is TRBV28 and J is TRBJ2-7, with 8 nucleotides matching TRBD2. J was trimmed by 3 bases and V by 4 bases; bases with no gene match: 5. This CDR3 is 14 amino acids long. Germline V gene lookup returns CDR1 MDHEN and CDR2 SYDVKM. CDR3 region: CASSSGGLDYEQYF. Here the CDR3 DNA reads TGTGCCAGCAGTTCGGGGGGGCTGGACTACGAGCAGTACTTC.

This chain connects TRBV10-3 to TRBJ2-3; 8 nucleotides match TRBD1. Looked up from germline, CDR1 is ENHRY and CDR2 is SYGVKD. With V trimmed by 10 bases and J by 5 bases, 8 bases remained unmatched. This CDR3 region has 13 residues. CDR3 DNA: TGTGCCACTCGACTGACAGGGGAAGATACGCAGTATTTT. It codes for CATRLTGEDTQYF.

This clone was seen many times. The chain uses TRBV7-9 and TRBJ1-5; 10 bases match TRBD1. V dropped 5 bases and J dropped 14; count of bases not matched to a gene: 9. Germline CDR1 reads SEHNR; CDR2 reads FQNEAQ (reference sequence). CDR3 length equals 13 residues. In DNA, the CDR3 is TGTGCCAGCAGCACGGGACAGGGGTCCGAGGAGCATTTT. It is translated as CASSTGQGSEEHF.

The sample holds many counts of this clone. The rearrangement links TRBV7-2 to TRBJ2-1; D ambiguous. The CDR3 is made up of 13 amino acids. The germline V gene has CDR1 SGHTA and CDR2 FQGNSA. V dropped 5 bases and J dropped 7 bases, with 12 bases sitting between them. The DNA of the CDR3 is TGTGCCAGCAGCCCGTTCTACCCTAATGAGCAGTTCTTC. Amino acid sequence: CASSPFYPNEQFF.

The sample holds a few counts of this clone. The rearrangement links TRBV18 to TRBJ1-1; maybe TRBD1 (5 bases). V lost 0 bases and J lost 1, with 9 bases in between. Germline assignment: CDR1 KGHSH and CDR2 LQKENI. This CDR3 spans 15 amino acids. The CDR3 coding sequence is TGTGCCAGCTCACCACCGAGGGACCGGAACACTGAAGCTTTCTTT. Translating it yields CASSPPRDRNTEAFF. Based on the CDR3 plus reference TRBV18 and TRBJ1-1, the full variable domain is NAGVMQNPRHLVRRRGQEARLRCSPMKGHSHVYWYRQLPEEGLKFMVYLQKENIIDESGMPKERFSAEFPKEGPSILRIQQVVRGDSAAYFCASSPPRDRNTEAFFGQGTRLTVV.

This clone was counted between two and nine times. The rearrangement links TRBV5-1 to TRBJ1-2; D perhaps matches TRBD1 (5 bases). Germline V CDR1 and CDR2: SGHRS, YFSETQ. This CDR3 has 14 amino acids. V gave up 6 bases and J gave up 4 bases, with 16 bases separating them. The CDR3 spells CASNPGERSYGYTF. In DNA form, the CDR3 reads TGCGCCAGCAATCCGGGGGAAAGGAGCTATGGCTACACCTTC.

This chain uses TRBV5-4 with TRBJ1-2; TRBD1 might be the D (5 bases). V was shortened by 4 bases and J by 5 bases, with 21 bases between the two germline ends. This CDR3 has 16 amino acids. Germline lookup yields CDR1 SGHNT and CDR2 YYREEE (reference sequence). The CDR3 coding sequence is TGTGCCAGCAGCCGGGGGGATCTTCCGGGAGATTATGGCTACACCTTC. It specifies CASSRGDLPGDYGYTF.

This clone was detected a few times. This sequence joins TRBV7-9 and TRBJ1-2; a possible D gene is TRBD1 (5 bases). Germline V gene lookup returns CDR1 SEHNR and CDR2 FQNEAQ (reference sequence). CDR3 length: 14 amino acids. V shed 5 bases and J shed 9 bases, with 19 bases lying between them. CDR3 sequence (DNA): TGTGCCAGCAGCCCTCAGGGCGGGTCCGTAAGCTACACCTTC. Protein: CASSPQGGSVSYTF.

In this sample, this clone turned up a few times. V and J are TRBV27 and TRBJ2-5; D is ambiguous. V was clipped by 1 base and J by 2 bases, with 2 bases between them. This CDR3 has 12 amino acids. The germline gives CDR1 MNHEY, CDR2 SMNVEV (reference sequence). This CDR3 is CASSLLQETQYF. The CDR3 bases are TGTGCCAGCAGTTTATTGCAAGAGACCCAGTACTTC.

This clone turned up a few times. Since a far larger clone is one base different, this is likely a read error. This sample includes further DNA sequences coding for the same CDR3. This chain connects TRBV7-9 to TRBJ2-3; D may be TRBD2 (6 bases). V lost 5 bases to trimming and J lost 3 bases, with 18 bases between them. CDR1 is SEHNR and CDR2 is FQNEAQ in the germline V gene (reference sequence). The CDR3 consists of 16 residues. In nucleotides, the CDR3 is TGTGCCAGCAGCGGCACGAGGAGGGGCAAGACAGATACGCAGTATTTT. It encodes CASSGTRRGKTDTQYF.

This clone appeared many times. V and J are TRBV4-3 and TRBJ2-5; 8 bases line up with TRBD2. Unmatched junction bases numbered 5, after V lost 4 bases and J lost 1 base. CDR3 length: 15 amino acids. CDR1 is LGHNA and CDR2 is YSLEER in the germline V gene. The CDR3 DNA reads TGCGCCAGCAGCCCACTAGCGGCGGGCCAAGAGACCCAGTACTTC. This codes for CASSPLAAGQETQYF.

The chain is built from TRBV18 and TRBJ1-4; D unclear. Trimming removed 3 bases at V and 4 bases at J, with 6 bases between. The CDR3 has 13 amino acids. Germline lookup yields CDR1 KGHSH and CDR2 LQKENI. CDR3 protein: CASSPNINEKLFF. The CDR3 DNA reads as TGTGCCAGCTCACCTAACATTAATGAAAAACTGTTTTTT.

The chain links TRBV11-3 to TRBJ2-5; D is unresolved. Germline loops: CDR1 SGHNT, CDR2 YENEEA. The V end lost 2 bases, the J end lost 5 bases, and 9 bases lay between the germline ends. The length of the CDR3 is 13 residues. The CDR3 DNA follows: TGTGCCAGCAGCTTAAGAGTGGGGGAGACCCAGTACTTC. Its translation is CASSLRVGETQYF.

This clone was detected a few times. CDR3 sequence (DNA): TGTGCCAGCAGGGTGACAGGGTCCCGGAGCTACACCTTC. It codes for CASRVTGSRSYTF. The chain uses TRBV5-6 and TRBJ1-2, with 7 nucleotides matching TRBD1. This CDR3 comprises 13 residues. The junction had 10 bases not matched to a gene; V was cut back by 5 bases and J by 9 bases. Per germline, CDR1 SGHDT and CDR2 YYEEEE.

This chain connects TRBV7-2 to TRBJ2-1; either TRBD1 or TRBD2 may supply D (5 bases each). Germline V gives CDR1 SGHTA, CDR2 FQGNSA. The CDR3 spans 14 residues. The ends were cut back, 3 bases at V and 6 bases at J, with 12 bases in the middle. CDR3 region: CASSLGPGVNEQFF. The CDR3 DNA reads as TGTGCCAGCAGCTTGGGACCCGGAGTCAATGAGCAGTTCTTC.

This clone was found a few times. This chain uses TRBV25-1 with TRBJ2-7; the match to TRBD1 covers 7 bases. J lost 4 bases, V lost 3 bases, and 6 bases had no gene match. The CDR3 spans 14 residues. Germline CDR1 is MGHDK and CDR2 is SYGVNS. The chain's CDR3 is CASSDRQGRYEQYF. CDR3 in DNA: TGTGCCAGCAGTGACCGACAGGGTAGGTACGAGCAGTACTTC.

A few counts support this clone. The chain is built from TRBV9 and TRBJ1-4; no clear D gene. Between the trimmed V and J ends, which lost 0 bases and 5 bases, there was a span of 5 bases. This CDR3 is built from 13 residues. Germline values: CDR1 SGDLS, CDR2 YYNGEE. The CDR3 loop reads CASSVDQNEKLFF. In DNA form, the CDR3 reads TGTGCCAGCAGCGTAGACCAGAATGAAAAACTGTTTTTT.

CDR3 region: CATNGAAVNNEKLFF. The CDR3 DNA follows: TGTGCCACCAACGGGGCTGCAGTGAACAATGAAAAACTGTTTTTT. V is TRBV15 and J is TRBJ1-4; a possible D gene is TRBD1 (5 bases). The CDR3 runs 15 residues. CDR1 LNHNV and CDR2 YYDKDF come from the germline V gene (reference sequence). Trimming removed 7 bases from V and 5 bases from J, with 17 bases in between.

This clone was picked up many times. This chain's CDR3 is CASSPSHRDGYTF. In nucleotides, the CDR3 is TGTGCCAGCTCACCGTCGCACAGGGATGGCTACACCTTC. The J gene is TRBJ1-2, the V gene TRBV18; D perhaps matches TRBD1 (6 bases). The CDR3 loop spans 13 amino acids. CDR1 is KGHSH, CDR2 LQKENI, per germline. The germline V and J ends were trimmed by 3 bases and 6 bases, with 11 bases remaining between them.

Written as DNA, the CDR3 is TGTGCCAGCATCGTCGGGGGCCCTTCTGGGGCCAACGTCCTGACTTTC. This sequence encodes CASIVGGPSGANVLTF. The V gene is TRBV28, the J gene TRBJ2-6; the D gene could be TRBD1 or TRBD2 (6 bases each). Germline loops: CDR1 MDHEN, CDR2 SYDVKM. This CDR3 region has 16 residues. V was pared by 7 bases and J by 1 base, with 14 bases between. Based on the CDR3 plus reference TRBV28 and TRBJ2-6, the full variable domain is DVKVTQSSRYLVKRTGEKVFLECVQDMDHENMFWYRQDPGLGLRLIYFSYDVKMKEKGDIPEGYSVSREKKERFSLILESASTNQTSMYLCASIVGGPSGANVLTFGAGSRLTVL.

V and J are TRBV11-3 and TRBJ2-3; no clear D. V lost 5 bases and J 4 bases, leaving 13 bases between the germline ends. The CDR3 is 14 amino acids. The V gene's germline CDR1 is SGHNT and CDR2 YENEEA. Here the CDR3 reads CASSPRPGADTQYF. The DNA for the CDR3 is TGTGCCAGCAGCCCCCGGCCGGGCGCAGATACGCAGTATTTT.

This sequence joins TRBV9 and TRBJ1-5, with D possibly matching TRBD1 (6 bases). The germline V and J ends were trimmed by 0 bases and 6 bases, with 13 bases remaining between them. CDR1 is SGDLS, CDR2 YYNGEE, per germline. The CDR3 is 15 residues long. As DNA, the CDR3 is TGTGCCAGCAGCGTAGGGGCAGGGGTTTCTCAGCCCCAGCATTTT. The encoded protein is CASSVGAGVSQPQHF.

This clone was picked up a small number of times. The chain recombines TRBV5-1 with TRBJ2-3; TRBD1 aligns across 7 bases. Germline CDR1 and CDR2: SGHRS and YFSETQ. V was clipped by 0 bases and J by 2 bases; unmatched bases: 3. This CDR3 is 15 amino acids long. The CDR3 spells CASSLGTGDTDTQYF. The CDR3 nucleotides read TGCGCCAGCAGCTTGGGGACAGGAGACACAGATACGCAGTATTTT.

This clone was detected many times. V gene TRBV28 combines with J gene TRBJ2-4, with D perhaps assigned TRBD1 or TRBD2 (5 bases each). Germline values: CDR1 MDHEN, CDR2 SYDVKM. The CDR3 runs to 15 residues. With 5 bases removed from V and 7 bases from J, the gap between germline ends came to 18 bases. The CDR3 loop is CASSTSGLRGNIQYF. The CDR3 region has the DNA TGTGCCAGCAGTACCTCGGGGCTCCGGGGTAACATTCAGTACTTC.

The chain is built from TRBV5-6 and TRBJ2-7; 8 bases align to TRBD2. The CDR3 is 18 residues long. With 3 bases clipped from V and 3 bases from J, the junction kept 17 bases outside the gene matches. CDR1 SGHDT and CDR2 YYEEEE come from the germline V gene. The CDR3 sequence: CASSSSRGSGDFYYEQYF. The CDR3 nucleotides are TGTGCCAGCAGCTCATCACGGGGTAGCGGGGATTTTTACTACGAGCAGTACTTC.

This clone was recorded a few times. V usage is TRBV6-5 and J usage is TRBJ2-7; perhaps D is TRBD1 or TRBD2 (6 bases each). Trimming left V 2 bases short and J 3 bases short, with 14 bases between. The germline V gene encodes CDR1 MNHEY and CDR2 SVGAGI. The CDR3 extends over 15 amino acids. The CDR3 nucleotides are TGTGCCAGCAGTTACGGAGGGGGTGATCGCTACGAGCAGTACTTC. Translating it yields CASSYGGGDRYEQYF.

V gene TRBV7-6 combines with J gene TRBJ2-1; 11 bases agree with TRBD2. Trimming at V came to 5 bases and at J to 3 bases, leaving 3 bases not matched to a gene. The CDR3 spans 15 residues. From germline, CDR1 is SGHVS and CDR2 FNYEAQ. The CDR3 loop is CASSITSGGYNEQFF. The DNA for the CDR3 is TGTGCCAGCAGCATAACTAGCGGGGGCTACAATGAGCAGTTCTTC.

This clone was seen a single time. V and J are TRBV2 and TRBJ1-1; no reliable D call. V gave up 5 bases and J gave up 6 bases, with 16 bases separating them. Germline loops: CDR1 SNHLY, CDR2 FYNNEI. There are 14 residues in the CDR3. For the CDR3, the DNA is TGTGCCAGCAGTTATCAAGTGGGTCGCGCTGAAGCTTTCTTT. It yields the protein CASSYQVGRAEAFF.

The chain joins TRBV5-4 to TRBJ2-5, with 8 bases matching TRBD1. Unmatched junction bases numbered 5, after V lost 4 bases and J lost 0 bases. The CDR3 contains 15 residues. Per the germline V gene, CDR1 is SGHNT and CDR2 is YYREEE (reference sequence). CDR3 residues: CASSLDRGNQETQYF. In DNA form, the CDR3 reads TGTGCCAGCAGCCTTGACAGGGGAAACCAAGAGACCCAGTACTTC.

The rearrangement links TRBV5-1 to TRBJ2-3, with a possible D match to TRBD1 (6 bases). Looked up from germline, CDR1 is SGHRS and CDR2 is YFSETQ. The CDR3 sequence is 15 residues long. Trimming removed 5 bases at V and 2 bases at J, with 15 bases between. DNA for the CDR3: TGCGCCAGCAGTGGACAGATGCTGAACACAGATACGCAGTATTTT. Its protein is CASSGQMLNTDTQYF.